The 2 T cell receptor beta chains presented below share a single source sample, sequenced in a study of T cells in tuberculosis. Sequenced by immunoSEQ multiplex PCR; TCRdb stores in-frame clones only, minus some. The sample carries about 10,000 clones, around 94% recorded once. Specimen: PBMCs. These receptors were collected from an adult with tuberculosis.

The J gene is TRBJ2-1, the V gene TRBV7-6, with 11 bases matching TRBD2. Trimming took 3 bases from V and 4 from J; bases not matched to a gene: 2. CDR1 and CDR2 (germline): SGHVS, FNYEAQ. The CDR3 is 15 amino acids. The CDR3 here is CASSFSGGAYNEQFF. CDR3 bases: TGTGCCAGCAGCTTTAGCGGGGGGGCGTACAATGAGCAGTTCTTC.

This clone occurred a few times. This chain links TRBV7-2 with TRBJ2-2; D may be TRBD1 (5 bases). The CDR3 runs to 14 residues. With 5 bases removed from V and 1 base from J, the gap between germline ends came to 8 bases. The germline V gene has CDR1 SGHTA and CDR2 FQGNSA. This chain's CDR3 is CASSPGQNTGELFF. Written as DNA, the CDR3 is TGTGCCAGCAGCCCCGGACAGAACACCGGGGAGCTGTTTTTT.